This TCR beta chain is from a study of blood T cell repertoires in COVID-19. For the study at large: Italy, Spain and the United States were the sources of the convalescent and acute COVID-19 samples. Sources were T cells, B-cell-depleted T cells, or PBMCs; the material itself was cDNA or gDNA.

Germline loops: CDR1 SGHKS, CDR2 YYEKEE (reference sequence). V was clipped by 0 bases and J by 4 bases, with 11 bases between them. The CDR3 is 15 residues long. Original analysis: It was from reference gene primer amplification that nucleated cell counts were estimated. This table comes from immunoSEQ multiplex PCR, and its TCRdb copy is limited to in-frame clones, with some not included. D and trimming come from the DNA, and the V and J calls and clone size come from that table. Altogether 20,000 to 25,000 clones are present, 87% being singletons, with the ten largest covering roughly 8.3%. The rearrangement joins TRBV5-5 to TRBJ2-1; D remains ambiguous. The TCR comes from a human donor with active COVID-19. The donor label of this sample is uncertain. The sample comprised peripheral blood. This CDR3 is CASSLGVGQYNEQFF. The CDR3 DNA reads TGTGCCAGCAGCTTGGGTGTGGGCCAGTACAATGAGCAGTTCTTC.